This T cell receptor beta chain came from a study of blood T cell repertoires in COVID-19. About the study: Acute and convalescent COVID-19 specimens originated in the United States, Italy and Spain. PBMCs, B-cell-depleted T cells, or T cells were the source of the cDNA or gDNA that made up the material.

Germline lookup yields CDR1 MDHEN and CDR2 SYDVKM. This CDR3 is built from 13 residues. V lost 6 bases to trimming and J lost 7 bases, with 15 bases between them. In the original analysis: The assay estimated nucleated cells by amplifying reference gene primers. Produced via immunoSEQ multiplex PCR; TCRdb's table is partial and in-frame only. The D gene and trimming were derived from the DNA, and the V and J assignments and clone size from that table. This sample has 200,000 to 250,000 clones, with roughly three quarters found just once. The specimen was peripheral blood. The clonotype originates from a woman in her thirties or forties with active or convalescent COVID-19. The rearrangement joins TRBV28 to TRBJ1-1; no clear D gene. CDR3 sequence: CASSPNRHFEAFF. The CDR3 DNA sequence: TGTGCCAGCAGCCCAAACCGACATTTTGAAGCTTTCTTT.